A selection of T cell receptor beta chains follows, all from one sample in a study of blood T cell repertoires in COVID-19. Assay used: immunoSEQ multiplex PCR; TCRdb lists only in-frame clones, some missing. Of about 230,000 clones listed, about nine tenths are singletons. Source material: PBMCs or T cells enriched from blood (not recorded which). The receptors here all came from a woman aged 40 to 50 with acute COVID-19. Both conserved end residues are trimmed from each CDR3.

j_call v_call cdr3_aa
TRBJ2-3 TRBV12-5 ASALWEGTDTQY
TRBJ2-3 TRBV19 ASSIDGGGTDTQY
TRBJ1-5 TRBV10-3 ATTDKANQPQH
TRBJ2-1 TRBV7-8 ASSLGQGGEQF
TRBJ1-1 TRBV18 ASSPLEAVMNTEAF
TRBJ1-1 TRBV2 ASSDNRVAF
TRBJ1-5 TRBV3-1/TRBV3-2 ASSPAGNQPQH
TRBJ1-6 TRBV5-1 ASSLERGRGSYNSPLH
TRBJ2-3 TRBV5-4 ASSLAGGLTDTQY
TRBJ2-6 TRBV4-1 ASSQESDSLRSGANVLT
TRBJ1-2 TRBV9 ASSPRDSDMRDYGYT
TRBJ1-1 TRBV7-9 ASSLTEGTEAF
TRBJ2-7 TRBV28 ASSFCPGGCEQY
TRBJ1-2 TRBV3-1/TRBV3-2 ASSQDQGGYT
TRBJ2-2 TRBV4-2 ASSQEPTSGAGGELF
TRBJ2-7 TRBV21-1 ASSKSRDSAYEQY
TRBJ2-3 TRBV4-3 ASSEVVSSTDTQY
TRBJ2-3 TRBV25-1 ASRPGLFTTDTQY
TRBJ1-1 TRBV3-1/TRBV3-2 ASSQEDRTLNTEAF
TRBJ1-2 TRBV27 ASSAAWGGDAYGYT
TRBJ2-5 TRBV15 ATSRARETQY
TRBJ2-3 TRBV2 ASSERGIDTQY
TRBJ2-7 TRBV5-5 ASSRGQGAPYEQY
TRBJ2-5 TRBV5-1 ASSLPAGEGTQY
TRBJ2-1 TRBV5-1 ASSLGLADLSYNEQF
TRBJ1-3 TRBV25-1 ASSDSTGVGNTIY
TRBJ1-1 TRBV2 ASSTQGLNTEAF
TRBJ2-5 TRBV10-3 AIRTGGQETQY
TRBJ2-1 TRBV30 ALGREPTYNEQF
TRBJ1-5 TRBV12-5 ASGLKGVVNQPQH
TRBJ1-5 TRBV2 ASSEQGAGQPQH
TRBJ2-1 TRBV11-3 ASSEGLAGGEQF
TRBJ2-7 TRBV6-5 ATCVQGYEQY
TRBJ2-7 TRBV10-2 ASSLQGYEQY
TRBJ2-3 TRBV27 ASSPSPGFVAGGKNTQY
TRBJ1-5 TRBV2 ASSENHGGGNQPQH
TRBJ2-6 TRBV10-2 ASSLTGSLDLAGARGANVLT
TRBJ2-1 TRBV30 AWSGDRGAYNEQF
TRBJ2-1 TRBV27 ASLGANSRYNEQF
TRBJ2-2 TRBV18 ASSPGWNTGELF
TRBJ2-1 TRBV5-8 ASSYPRSLAGPRDNNEQF
TRBJ1-1 TRBV7-6 ASSLVLGTNTEAF
TRBJ1-1 TRBV11-3 ASSWGQAMNTEAF
TRBJ2-2 TRBV27 ASSSGTVSTGELF
TRBJ2-2 TRBV11-3 ASSLRDTGELF
TRBJ2-1 TRBV6-4 ASSDPNGDEQF